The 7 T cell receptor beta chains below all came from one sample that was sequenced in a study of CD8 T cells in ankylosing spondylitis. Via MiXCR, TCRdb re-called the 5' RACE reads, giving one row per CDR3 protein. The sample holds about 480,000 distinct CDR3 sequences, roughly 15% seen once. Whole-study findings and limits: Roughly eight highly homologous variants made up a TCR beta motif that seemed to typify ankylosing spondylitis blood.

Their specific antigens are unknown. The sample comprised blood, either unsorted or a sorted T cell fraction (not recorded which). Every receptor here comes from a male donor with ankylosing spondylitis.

CDR3 in amino acids: CATLRGNGYGYTF. The CDR3 DNA is TGTGCCACTCTAAGGGGGAACGGCTATGGCTACACCTTC. The chain has TRBV28 and TRBJ1-2; D may be TRBD1 (6 bases). The germline V and J ends were trimmed by 10 bases and 4 bases, with 16 bases remaining between them. The CDR3 loop spans 13 amino acids. Germline CDR1 and CDR2: MDHEN and SYDVKM.

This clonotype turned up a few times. CDR3 nucleotides: TGCGCCAGCAGCTTGACTGGGGCGAGCAATCAGCCCCAGCATTTT. It is translated as CASSLTGASNQPQHF. The chain carries TRBV5-1 and TRBJ1-5, with TRBD1 as a possible D gene (5 bases). Germline CDR1 SGHRS, CDR2 YFSETQ. This CDR3 spans 15 amino acids. Trimming left V 1 base short and J 1 base short, with 9 bases between.

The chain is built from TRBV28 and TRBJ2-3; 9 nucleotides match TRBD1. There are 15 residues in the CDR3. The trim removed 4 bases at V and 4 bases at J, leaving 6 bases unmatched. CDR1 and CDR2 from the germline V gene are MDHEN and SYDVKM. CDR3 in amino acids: CASSSRDRAADTQYF. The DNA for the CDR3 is TGTGCCAGCAGTTCTCGGGACAGGGCAGCAGATACGCAGTATTTT.

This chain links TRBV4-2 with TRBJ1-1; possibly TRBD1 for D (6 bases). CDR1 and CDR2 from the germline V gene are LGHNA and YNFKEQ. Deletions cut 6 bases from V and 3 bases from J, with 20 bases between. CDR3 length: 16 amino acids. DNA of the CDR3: TGTGCCAGCAGACTCTTAAGGGGGGAGAGGGACACTGAAGCTTTCTTT. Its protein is CASRLLRGERDTEAFF.

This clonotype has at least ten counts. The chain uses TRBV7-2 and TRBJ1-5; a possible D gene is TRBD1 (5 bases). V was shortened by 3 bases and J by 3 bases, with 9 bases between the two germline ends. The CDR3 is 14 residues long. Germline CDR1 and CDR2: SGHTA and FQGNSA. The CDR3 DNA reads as TGTGCCAGCAGCTTCATGACAGTCAATCAGCCCCAGCATTTT. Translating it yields CASSFMTVNQPQHF.

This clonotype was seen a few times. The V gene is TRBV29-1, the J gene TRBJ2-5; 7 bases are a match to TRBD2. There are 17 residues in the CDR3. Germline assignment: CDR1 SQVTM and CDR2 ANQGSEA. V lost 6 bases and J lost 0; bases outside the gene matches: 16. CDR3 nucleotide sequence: TGCAGCGTAGCTACACGCCCCGGGACTAAGTACCAAGAGACCCAGTACTTC. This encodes CSVATRPGTKYQETQYF. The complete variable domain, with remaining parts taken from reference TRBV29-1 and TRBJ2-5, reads SAVISQKPSRDICQRGTSLTIQCQVDSQVTMMFWYRQQPGQSLTLIATANQGSEATYESGFVIDKFPISRPNLTFSTLTVSNMSPEDSSIYLCSVATRPGTKYQETQYFGPGTRLLVL.

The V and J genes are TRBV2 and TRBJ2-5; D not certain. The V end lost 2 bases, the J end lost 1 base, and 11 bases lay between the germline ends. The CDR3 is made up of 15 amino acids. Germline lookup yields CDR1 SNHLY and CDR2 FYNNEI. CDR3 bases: TGTGCCAGCAGTGAATATGAGGTCAGCCAAGAGACCCAGTACTTC. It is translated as CASSEYEVSQETQYF.